A single sample is the source of the 9 T cell receptor beta chains below, sequenced in a study of blood T cell repertoires in COVID-19. Clones were sequenced by immunoSEQ multiplex PCR, and TCRdb holds only the in-frame ones, with some missing. This repertoire shows 150,000 to 200,000 clones, about 74% found once; its top ten account for about 3%. The source material was peripheral blood. All receptors derive from an elderly woman with acute or convalescent COVID-19.

There are a few counts of this clone. V usage is TRBV3-1 (or the pseudogene TRBV3-2) and J usage is TRBJ2-1, with TRBD1 matching over 10 bases. From germline, CDR1 is LGHDT and CDR2 YNNKEL (reference sequence). This CDR3 spans 17 amino acids. Trimming removed 7 bases from V and 2 bases from J; junction bases left unmatched: 11. The CDR3 reads CASTYPGTGDPYNEQFF. The DNA of the CDR3 is TGTGCCAGCACTTACCCCGGGACAGGGGACCCCTACAATGAGCAGTTCTTC.

The chain employs TRBV9 and TRBJ1-4, with D possibly TRBD1 on 6 matching bases. Looked up from germline, CDR1 is SGDLS and CDR2 is YYNGEE. Trimming left V 3 bases short and J 4 bases short, with 16 bases between. CDR3 length: 16 residues. CDR3 nucleotide sequence: TGTGCCAGCAGCGGTGCCCCGGGACACGATAATGAAAAACTGTTTTTT. Translation gives CASSGAPGHDNEKLFF.

V and J are TRBV9 and TRBJ2-7; a possible D gene is TRBD1 (6 bases). The CDR3 consists of 18 residues. V was cut by 0 bases and J by 5 bases, with 24 bases left in between. Germline V gene lookup returns CDR1 SGDLS and CDR2 YYNGEE. The CDR3 DNA is TGTGCCAGCAGCGTAGCCCGGGACACGATGTCGGGCCCAAACGAGCAGTACTTC. This codes for CASSVARDTMSGPNEQYF.

The chain links TRBV28 to TRBJ1-1; D is unresolved. Germline V CDR1 and CDR2: MDHEN, SYDVKM. The CDR3 length is 14 residues. V was shortened by 5 bases and J by 1 base, with 11 bases between the two germline ends. CDR3: CASSAPGGNTEAFF. The CDR3 region has the DNA TGTGCCAGCAGTGCCCCCGGCGGGAACACTGAAGCTTTCTTT.

In its sample, this clone was seen a few times. The V call is TRBV27, the J call TRBJ2-3; TRBD2 agrees at 8 bases. V lost 7 bases, J lost 2 bases, and 5 bases stayed unmatched. Germline CDR1 and CDR2: MNHEY and SMNVEV (reference sequence). The CDR3 runs to 14 residues. In nucleotides, the CDR3 is TGTGCCAGCACGTTAGCGGGGACCACAGATACGCAGTATTTT. Translated: CASTLAGTTDTQYF.

Comment on this clone: At the DNA level, this CDR3 is encoded by other sequences in the same sample as well. The chain has TRBV7-2 and TRBJ2-3; D remains unclear. Germline V CDR1 and CDR2: SGHTA, FQGNSA. The V end was cut by 3 bases, the J end by 1 base, with 5 bases between. The CDR3 totals 13 residues. CDR3 sequence reads: CASSFRGTDTQYF. The CDR3 region has the DNA TGTGCCAGCAGCTTCCGGGGCACAGATACGCAGTATTTT.

The CDR3 DNA is TGTGCCAGCAGTTACGACGGGGAGGAGGGTGAAAAACTGTTTTTT. The encoded protein is CASSYDGEEGEKLFF. This rearrangement joins TRBV6-5 to TRBJ1-4; the D is unclear. The CDR3 length is 15 residues. CDR1 is MNHEY and CDR2 is SVGAGI in the germline V gene. The V gene lost 2 bases and the J gene lost 7 bases, with 14 bases spanning the gap.

This clone has only one observation. The chain recombines TRBV27 with TRBJ1-3; possible D gene TRBD1, 6 bases. The V and J ends lost 8 bases and 0 bases respectively, with 17 bases between them. The length of the CDR3 is 16 residues. Germline V gene lookup returns CDR1 MNHEY and CDR2 SMNVEV (reference sequence). The CDR3 nucleotides read TGTGCCAGCGGGCTTTTGGACAGTACCTCTGGAAACACCATATATTTT. Amino acid sequence: CASGLLDSTSGNTIYF.

As concerns this clone: The same CDR3 can be traced to other DNA sequences in this sample. CDR3 loop: CASSIAGSNQPQHF. DNA for the CDR3: TGTGCCAGTAGTATTGCGGGGAGCAATCAGCCCCAGCATTTT. The V gene is TRBV19, the J gene TRBJ1-5; the D is unclear. CDR1 and CDR2 from the germline V gene are LNHDA and SQIVND (reference sequence). V was trimmed by 3 bases and J by 1 base, leaving 7 bases between them. This CDR3 has 14 residues.